The 26 T cell receptor beta chains below were found in one sample sequenced in a study of vaccination and CD4 T cells after COVID-19. The sample's treatment: roughly 11-day PBMC culture with coronavirus spike peptide pools or control peptides (ViraFEST assay). The Oncomine TCR Beta short-read assay sequenced DNA from cultured CD4+ T cells. TCRdb analysed the PCR reads with MiXCR anew, one entry per CDR3 protein. The data show roughly 15,000 distinct CDR3 sequences, under 75% seen once. These TCRs are of unknown antigen specificity. Sequenced sample: CD4+ T cells from blood, cultured in vitro. The origin of the receptors is a human donor who had recovered from COVID-19.

This chain links TRBV6-2 or TRBV6-3 with TRBJ1-1; no clear D gene. The V gene's germline CDR1 is MNHEY and CDR2 SVGEGT. The CDR3 spans 13 residues. V was pared by 4 bases and J by 2 bases, with 8 bases between. CDR3 in amino acids: CASSSNENTEAFF. In nucleotides, the CDR3 is TGTGCCAGCAGTTCTAACGAAAACACTGAAGCTTTCTTT.

V is TRBV10-1 and J is TRBJ2-7; 9 bases agree with TRBD1. Trimming cost V 3 bases and J 5 bases; bases outside gene matches: 8. Germline V gives CDR1 WNHNN, CDR2 SYGVQD (reference sequence). This CDR3 contains 15 residues. The CDR3 DNA follows: TGCGCCAGCAGTGACCTTCGGGACAGGGTACACGAGCAGTACTTC. It encodes CASSDLRDRVHEQYF.

This clonotype has just a few counts. The chain links TRBV15 to TRBJ1-2; TRBD1 aligns across 7 bases. In germline, CDR1 is LNHNV, CDR2 YYDKDF (reference sequence). After removal of 0 bases from V and 5 bases from J, the junction contained 3 bases not matched to a gene. The CDR3 length is 14 residues. CDR3 residues: CATSRETGEYGYTF. The CDR3 DNA sequence: TGTGCCACCAGCAGAGAAACAGGGGAATATGGCTACACCTTC.

This rearrangement joins TRBV19 to TRBJ2-3, with 10 bases identical to TRBD2. Per germline, CDR1 LNHDA and CDR2 SQIVND (reference sequence). With V trimmed by 8 bases and J by 1 base, 3 bases remained unmatched. This CDR3 is 14 amino acids long. CDR3 sequence reads: CASGSGRGTDTQYF. In DNA form, the CDR3 reads TGTGCCAGTGGCAGCGGGAGGGGCACAGATACGCAGTATTTT.

The rearrangement links TRBV2 to TRBJ2-2; D gene ambiguous. CDR1 and CDR2 from the germline V gene are SNHLY and FYNNEI. CDR3 length equals 16 residues. V was trimmed by 7 bases and J by 0 bases, leaving 15 bases between them. CDR3 region: CASNPDLFPNTGELFF. As DNA, the CDR3 is TGTGCCAGCAACCCGGACCTCTTTCCGAACACCGGGGAGCTGTTTTTT. The whole variable domain, filled in from reference TRBV2 and TRBJ2-2, reads EPEVTQTPSHQVTQMGQEVILRCVPISNHLYFYWYRQILGQKVEFLVSFYNNEISEKSEIFDDQFSVERPDGSNFTLKIRSTKLEDSAMYFCASNPDLFPNTGELFFGEGSRLTVL.

This chain uses TRBV19 with TRBJ1-1, with unresolved D. V lost 1 base, J lost 1 base, and 4 bases lay in between. The germline gives CDR1 LNHDA, CDR2 SQIVND (reference sequence). The CDR3 is 13 residues long. The CDR3 protein is CASSIGGNTEAFF. The CDR3 DNA reads as TGTGCCAGTAGTATAGGAGGGAACACTGAAGCTTTCTTT.

The table lists this clonotype with a few counts. CDR3 in DNA: TGTGCCAGCAGTTACTCGACACCGGGTCACGTCAATTCACCCCTCCACTTT. It encodes CASSYSTPGHVNSPLHF. The V gene is TRBV6-2 or TRBV6-3, the J gene TRBJ1-6; D gene ambiguous. V lost 0 bases and J lost 7, with 16 bases in between. The V gene's germline CDR1 is MNHEY and CDR2 SVGEGT. CDR3 length: 17 amino acids.

The V and J genes are TRBV19 and TRBJ1-3, with D hard to call. CDR1 is LNHDA, CDR2 SQIVND, per germline (reference sequence). The CDR3 sequence is 14 residues long. V was cut by 3 bases and J by 1 base, with 7 bases left in between. CDR3 DNA sequence: TGTGCCAGTAGTATCGACTATTCTGGAAACACCATATATTTT. Translation: CASSIDYSGNTIYF.

The chain joins TRBV6-1 to TRBJ1-5; D perhaps matches TRBD1 (6 bases). Germline V gives CDR1 MNHNS, CDR2 SASEGT. V lost 6 bases, J lost 5 bases, and 17 bases lay in between. The CDR3 has 15 residues. CDR3 in amino acids: CASSPTGSAYQPQHF. The CDR3, as DNA: TGTGCCAGCAGCCCTACAGGGAGCGCCTATCAGCCCCAGCATTTT.

The J gene is TRBJ1-5, the V gene TRBV21-1; the table calls TRBD1, which could not be checked here. TRBV21-1 is described as a pseudogene. The CDR3 runs 14 residues. CDR3 sequence (DNA): TGTGCCAGGACTATGGACAGGGAAAGTCAGCCCCAGCATTTT. This gives the protein CARTMDRESQPQHF.

This CDR3 reads CASSPGQGKGYTF. The CDR3 bases are TGTGCCAGCAGTCCGGGACAGGGTAAGGGCTACACCTTC. The gene calls are TRBV12-3 or TRBV12-4 and TRBJ1-2, with 9 bases aligning to TRBD1. Germline trimming cut 5 bases from V and 8 bases from J; bases unmatched to any gene: 6. The CDR3 covers 13 residues.

This chain connects TRBV11-2 to TRBJ1-1, with unresolved D. This CDR3 has 14 amino acids. Trimming shortened V by 5 bases and J by 3 bases, and 13 bases separated the two germline ends. From germline, CDR1 is SGHAT and CDR2 FQNNGV. CDR3 sequence (DNA): TGTGCCAGCAGCCCTGTAAACCCGGACACTGAAGCTTTCTTT. Its translation: CASSPVNPDTEAFF.

The chain links TRBV6-1 to TRBJ2-2; D call uncertain. CDR1 is MNHNS and CDR2 is SASEGT in the germline V gene. The CDR3 runs 14 residues. V gave up 8 bases and J gave up 1 base, with 11 bases separating them. This CDR3 is CASGSLGNTGELFF. The CDR3 region has the DNA TGTGCCAGCGGGTCCCTTGGGAACACCGGGGAGCTGTTTTTT.

By share of the sample, this clonotype is medium-sized. This chain links TRBV7-9 with TRBJ1-2; D unresolved. V lost 5 bases to trimming and J lost 4 bases, with 20 bases between them. Germline CDR1 and CDR2: SEHNR and FQNEAQ (reference sequence). CDR3 length: 16 residues. CDR3 in DNA: TGTGCCAGCAGCCTAGGTCTGGGCTTCTCCTTCTATGGCTACACCTTC. As protein: CASSLGLGFSFYGYTF.

This clonotype was counted only a few times. V usage is TRBV7-2 and J usage is TRBJ1-5; D is undetermined. The V gene lost 3 bases and the J gene lost 6 bases, with 9 bases spanning the gap. CDR3 size: 13 residues. Germline V gives CDR1 SGHTA, CDR2 FQGNSA. The CDR3 loop reads CASSFTAAQPQHF. CDR3 in DNA: TGTGCCAGCAGCTTTACGGCGGCTCAGCCCCAGCATTTT.

By proportion, this clonotype is medium-sized. CDR3 loop: CASSQGSRRPFGTDTQYF. The CDR3 DNA sequence: TGTGCCAGCAGCCAAGGAAGTCGGCGGCCCTTTGGGACAGATACGCAGTATTTT. The chain joins TRBV14 to TRBJ2-3; no clear D gene. The germline CDR1 and CDR2 sequences are SGHDN and FVKESK. The length of the CDR3 is 18 residues. Trimming cost V 1 base and J 3 bases, with 20 bases left between them.

V usage is TRBV20-1 and J usage is TRBJ1-6; tentative D call: TRBD1 (6 bases). This CDR3 contains 15 residues. Germline assignment: CDR1 DFQATT and CDR2 SNEGSKA (reference sequence). The CDR3 coding sequence is TGCAGCGTTACAGAGGGGGGAGCACAGGATTCACCCCTCCACTTT. Translated, it gives CSVTEGGAQDSPLHF.

This clonotype has more than one count but fewer than ten. The chain employs TRBV2 and TRBJ2-2, with no clear D. V was shortened by 8 bases and J by 5 bases, with 6 bases between the two germline ends. The CDR3 consists of 11 residues. The germline gives CDR1 SNHLY, CDR2 FYNNEI. The CDR3 sequence is CASVRTGELFF. For the CDR3, the DNA is TGTGCCAGCGTGAGGACCGGGGAGCTGTTTTTT.

V is TRBV28 and J is TRBJ1-6; no clear D gene. The CDR3 covers 13 residues. The germline gives CDR1 MDHEN, CDR2 SYDVKM. Trimming cost V 3 bases and J 16 bases, with 16 bases left between them. Here the CDR3 DNA reads TGTGCCAGCAGTTTCCAAGGACGTAGCGATCTCCACTTT. This translates into CASSFQGRSDLHF.

The CDR3 region has the DNA TGTGCCAGCAGTTACGGGTCGGCGAATTCACCCCTCCACTTT. Translation gives CASSYGSANSPLHF. The chain is built from TRBV6-5 and TRBJ1-6, with unresolved D. The V end lost 2 bases, the J end lost 7 bases, and 9 bases lay between the germline ends. This CDR3 spans 14 amino acids. Germline-derived CDR1 and CDR2 are MNHEY and SVGAGI.

The J gene is TRBJ1-5, the V gene TRBV19; D gene unclear. Germline V gives CDR1 LNHDA, CDR2 SQIVND (reference sequence). CDR3 length: 13 amino acids. V was shortened by 4 bases and J by 5 bases, with 9 bases between the two germline ends. The CDR3 spells CASSKAADQPQHF. The CDR3 DNA follows: TGTGCCAGTAGTAAGGCAGCTGATCAGCCCCAGCATTTT.

The V and J genes are TRBV20-1 and TRBJ1-2; 8 nucleotides align to TRBD1. The CDR3 is 15 amino acids. Looked up from germline, CDR1 is DFQATT and CDR2 is SNEGSKA (reference sequence). V was pared by 6 bases and J by 5 bases, with 14 bases of the junction left unmatched. The CDR3 reads CSAPPPGGAWYGYTF. The CDR3, as DNA: TGCAGTGCGCCGCCACCAGGGGGCGCGTGGTATGGCTACACCTTC.

Comment on this clonotype: One junction end does not reproduce the germline sequence, and a read error may be involved. The chain joins TRBV7-3 to TRBJ1-5, with TRBD1 matching 7 bases. This CDR3 contains 15 residues. Germline V gives CDR1 SGHTA, CDR2 FQGTGA. CDR3: CASSFGTASNQPQHF. As DNA, the CDR3 is TGCGCCAGCAGCTTTGGGACAGCTAGCAATCAGCCCCAGCATTTT.

The chain combines TRBV30 with TRBJ1-1, with D hard to call. The V end was cut by 0 bases, the J end by 1 base, with 6 bases between. Germline CDR1 is GTSNPN and CDR2 is SVGIG (reference sequence). The CDR3 contains 13 residues. The CDR3 region is CAWSVGGNTEAFF. As DNA, the CDR3 is TGTGCCTGGAGTGTAGGAGGGAACACTGAAGCTTTCTTT.

The chain links TRBV6-2 or TRBV6-3 to TRBJ2-1; D gene ambiguous. The CDR3 totals 14 residues. V lost 7 bases, J lost 0 bases, and 10 bases lay in between. The germline gives CDR1 MNHEY, CDR2 SVGEGT. The CDR3 is CASIPRSSYNEQFF. In DNA form, the CDR3 reads TGTGCCAGCATCCCCAGGAGCTCCTACAATGAGCAGTTCTTC.

The chain couples TRBV2 to TRBJ1-5, with D tentatively TRBD1 (6 bases). The CDR3 is 15 amino acids. Trimming cost V 9 bases and J 1 base, with 16 bases left between them. Germline V gives CDR1 SNHLY, CDR2 FYNNEI. The CDR3 protein is CASGVLRGSNQPQHF. CDR3 DNA: TGTGCCAGTGGGGTACTAAGGGGGAGCAATCAGCCCCAGCATTTT.